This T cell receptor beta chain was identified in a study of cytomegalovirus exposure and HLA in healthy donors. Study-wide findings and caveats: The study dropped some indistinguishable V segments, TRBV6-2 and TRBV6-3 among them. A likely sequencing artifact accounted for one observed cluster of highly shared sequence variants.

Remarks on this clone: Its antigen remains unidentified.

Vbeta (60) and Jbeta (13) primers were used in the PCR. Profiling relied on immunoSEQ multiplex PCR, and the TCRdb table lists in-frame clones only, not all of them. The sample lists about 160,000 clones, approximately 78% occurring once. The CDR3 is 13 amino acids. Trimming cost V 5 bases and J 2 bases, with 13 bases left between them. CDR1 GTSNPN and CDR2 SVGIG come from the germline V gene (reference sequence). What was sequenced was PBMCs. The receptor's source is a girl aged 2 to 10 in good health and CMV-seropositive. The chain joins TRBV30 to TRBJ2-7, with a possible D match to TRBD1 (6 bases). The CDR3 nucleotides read TGTGCCTGGGGACGACAGGTTGCCTACGAGCAGTACTTC. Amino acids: CAWGRQVAYEQYF.